The TCR beta chain under discussion was sequenced for a study of blood T cells in healthy people across ages. Comments on this clonotype: Its antigen is currently unknown.

CDR3 length: 14 amino acids. Germline CDR1 reads DFQATT; CDR2 reads SNEGSKA (reference sequence). Trimming took 0 bases from V and 1 from J, leaving 9 bases between them. Study results and caveats: Roughly linear age-related decline in beta diversity appeared, significant by age about 40. It was found that TCR beta diversity correlated strongly with the percentage of naive T cells. Naive CD4+ cells and diversity were both higher in long-lived donors than in aged donors.

The second PCR ran about 6 to 12 cycles with a sample-barcoded 5' primer and J-beta primers. Each cDNA molecule, via a template-switch adaptor with 12 random nucleotides, was tagged. TCRdb processed the 5' RACE reads anew with MiXCR; each CDR3 protein has one entry. Among hundreds of thousands of distinct CDR3 sequences listed, 40% to 50% were seen once. The source of this sequence is a man aged 55 to 70 in good health. V and J are TRBV20-1 and TRBJ1-1; no clear D gene. The sequencing input was blood. CDR3 sequence: CSARDRSRNTEAFF. The CDR3 DNA reads as TGCAGTGCTAGAGATCGATCACGGAACACTGAAGCTTTCTTT.